Listed here is a single T cell receptor beta chain. Its antigen remains undetermined. Nothing much larger sits one base from this clone, and base qualities are not available. Library construction relied on 5' RACE. Sequencer: NextSeq 500. The TCR library protocol attached a unique molecular identifier to each TCR cDNA molecule to allow correction of PCR and sequencing errors. The study's processing was this. TCR identification, UMI-based error correction and CDR3 extraction were performed with Decombinator tools. TCRs above a frequency of 2 per 1,000, corresponding to the top 1% of the tumor frequency distribution, were defined as expanded. Each repertoire was subsampled 100 times to 5,000 TCRs, after which Renyi diversity was computed with the R vegan package. CDR3 similarity networks were constructed using string-kernel similarity of amino acid triplets, with links drawn between CDR3s whose pairwise similarity was above 0.82. In-frame beta chains were kept once TCRdb had trimmed the public reads at Q25 with fastp and called clones with MiXCR. Rows with a matching CDR3 protein are joined into one entry that keeps the most common DNA and genes. TCRdb, not the original authors, processed these V and J calls. Across this sample there are more than 80,000 distinct CDR3 sequences, with 10% to 15% seen only once. The ten largest clones take up about 41% of the sample.

In the germline V gene (reference sequence), CDR1 corresponds to DFQATT and CDR2 to SNEGSKA. From its cysteine to its phenylalanine, the CDR3 spans 15 amino acids. Only CDR3 DNA is held: 45 bases, read in frame from base 1. V lost 1 base and J lost 6 bases, and the count of bases not matched to a germline gene is 8. This specimen comes from a study of spatial heterogeneity in lung cancer (dated by TCRdb to the late 2010s). General notes on the study: More beta-chain than alpha-chain transcripts were consistently detected, likely reflecting higher beta-chain transcript abundance. TCR alpha and beta repertoires were quantitatively compared across multiple tumor regions, matched nontumor lung and blood in non-small cell lung cancer. In the raw uncorrected reads, each unique combination of TCR and UMI appeared on average more than ten times. Both alpha and beta chains were TCR-sequenced in samples taken at surgery, namely 220 tumor regions, 62 to 65 matched nontumor lung samples and 56 PBMC samples. The study linked features of the TCR repertoire to counts of nonsynonymous mutations, which were determined by whole-exome sequencing of tumor tissue.

On the study overall, not on this receptor specifically: Ubiquitous expanded tumor TCRs were found in blood more often at tumor resection than at routine follow-up. Additional single-cell paired TCR alpha and beta sequencing was considered necessary to confirm, at a functional level, the hypothesis that regional TCRs recognize regional mutations.

The time point label corresponds to: sample taken at primary tumor resection. TCR sequencing used whole RNA extracted from tumor and nontumor lung tissue, or from cryopreserved PBMC samples, without cell sorting. The donors were 70 or so patients from the lung TRACERx cohort who had early-stage, untreated non-small cell lung cancer. Only patients for whom sufficient RNA was available from at least two tumor regions were selected for TCR sequencing. Here the sequenced sample was PBMCs, taken at surgery. This clonotype was sampled from a male donor with early-stage non-small cell lung cancer. The chain is encoded by TRBV20-1 joined to TRBJ2-2; 7 central nucleotides agree with TRBD2. This receptor carries the CDR3 CSARARGRVAGELFF. The DNA reads as follows: TGCAGTGCTAGAGCTCGCGGGAGAGTCGCCGGGGAGCTGTTTTTT.